These 20 T cell receptor beta chains came from one sample sequenced in a study of CD8 T cells in ankylosing spondylitis. Their recognized antigens are unknown. Overall study findings and caveats: In ankylosing spondylitis blood, a motif of roughly 8 highly homologous TCR beta variants appeared characteristic.

TCRdb passed the 5' RACE reads through MiXCR, listing each CDR3 protein once. The sample holds some 100,000 distinct CDR3 sequences, 9% seen once. The material sequenced was blood, either unsorted or a sorted T cell fraction (not recorded which). The receptors originated from a male donor with ankylosing spondylitis.

The gene calls are TRBV5-1 and TRBJ2-1; TRBD2 matches 7 bases. The CDR3 sequence is 14 residues long. The ends lost 9 bases at V and 8 bases at J; junction bases unmatched: 14. Germline values: CDR1 SGHRS, CDR2 YFSETQ. CDR3 DNA sequence: TGCGCCACCCTCCGGGGGGACTCGGACGATGAGCAGTTCTTC. This sequence encodes CATLRGDSDDEQFF. The full variable domain, completed using reference TRBV5-1 and TRBJ2-1, is KAGVTQTPRYLIKTRGQQVTLSCSPISGHRSVSWYQQTPGQGLQFLFEYFSETQRNKGNFPGRFSGRQFSNSRSEMNVSTLELGDSALYLCATLRGDSDDEQFFGPGTRLTVL.

V gene TRBV12-3 or TRBV12-4 combines with J gene TRBJ2-5, with 12 positions matching TRBD2. Losses at the gene ends were 4 bases for V and 5 bases for J; bases not matched to a gene: 5. This CDR3 comprises 15 residues. CDR3 DNA sequence: TGTGCCAGCAGTTCCCCTCTAGCGGGGGGGGAGACCCAGTACTTC. This sequence encodes CASSSPLAGGETQYF.

This clonotype was seen ten or more times. The gene calls are TRBV5-1 and TRBJ2-2; possibly TRBD2 for D (6 bases). The CDR3 totals 12 residues. V lost 6 bases to trimming and J lost 6 bases, with 9 bases between them. CDR1 SGHRS and CDR2 YFSETQ come from the germline V gene. CDR3 sequence reads: CASTPGAGELFF. CDR3 nucleotide sequence: TGCGCCAGCACCCCGGGGGCCGGGGAGCTGTTTTTT.

CDR3 sequence: CASSYLQGTGPQHF. CDR3 bases: TGTGCCAGCAGTTACTTGCAGGGTACTGGGCCCCAGCATTTT. The chain links TRBV6-5 to TRBJ1-5; weak D call: TRBD1 (5 bases). From germline, CDR1 is MNHEY and CDR2 SVGAGI. V was shortened by 1 base and J by 9 bases, with 13 bases between the two germline ends. This CDR3 is built from 14 residues.

This clonotype has ten or more counts. V and J are TRBV27 and TRBJ1-5, with 9 nucleotides matching TRBD1. The CDR3 spans 15 residues. V lost 4 bases, J lost 3 bases, and 4 bases stayed unmatched. CDR1 MNHEY and CDR2 SMNVEV come from the germline V gene (reference sequence). CDR3 in amino acids: CASSWTGAVNQPQHF. CDR3 nucleotide sequence: TGTGCCAGCAGTTGGACAGGGGCGGTCAATCAGCCCCAGCATTTT.

This clonotype was observed at least ten times. The chain couples TRBV12-3 or TRBV12-4 to TRBJ2-2; D is ambiguous. The CDR3 totals 14 residues. Trimming left V 3 bases short and J 7 bases short, with 12 bases between. The CDR3 DNA reads TGTGCCAGCAGTTTCTGGCAGTTCAGCGGGGAGCTGTTTTTT. Amino acid sequence: CASSFWQFSGELFF.

This clonotype has at least ten counts. The CDR3 bases are TGTGCCAGCAGGCTGAGGGGGGGAGGATTAAGTGAGCAGTTCTTC. Its translation: CASRLRGGGLSEQFF. The V call is TRBV7-8, the J call TRBJ2-1; a weak D match, TRBD2 (7 bases). Germline V gives CDR1 SGHVS, CDR2 FQNEAQ. V dropped 6 bases and J dropped 9 bases, with 21 bases sitting between them. CDR3 size: 15 residues.

This rearrangement joins TRBV5-5 to TRBJ2-7; no clear D. Germline values: CDR1 SGHKS, CDR2 YYEKEE (reference sequence). Trimming pared 3 bases from V and 7 bases from J, leaving 17 bases between. The CDR3 contains 14 residues. The CDR3 bases are TGTGCCAGCAGCTGGACGAAAGGGCTGGGAGAGCAGTACTTC. Translating gives CASSWTKGLGEQYF.

Ten or more counts support this clonotype. In nucleotides, the CDR3 is TGTGCCAGCAGCTTGGACGCCCGAAATCAGCCCCAGCATTTT. It specifies CASSLDARNQPQHF. V is TRBV7-9 and J is TRBJ1-5; D ambiguous. The germline V gene encodes CDR1 SEHNR and CDR2 FQNEAQ (reference sequence). Trimming pared 3 bases from V and 4 bases from J, leaving 10 bases between. There are 14 residues in the CDR3.

This clonotype occurred many times. The chain has TRBV29-1 and TRBJ2-5; D is unclear. This CDR3 is built from 12 residues. In germline, CDR1 is SQVTM, CDR2 ANQGSEA. Trimming pared 4 bases from V and 4 bases from J, leaving 10 bases between. The CDR3, as DNA: TGCAGCGTTGCCGACTCCGGAGAGACCCAGTACTTC. This sequence encodes CSVADSGETQYF.

This clonotype was counted between two and nine times. The CDR3 nucleotides read TGTGCCACCAGCAGATTACTGGGAACTGAAGCTTTCTTT. It codes for CATSRLLGTEAFF. The V gene is TRBV15, the J gene TRBJ1-1; D gene unclear. Trimming shortened V by 2 bases and J by 5 bases, and 9 bases separated the two germline ends. This CDR3 region has 13 residues. CDR1 LNHNV and CDR2 YYDKDF come from the germline V gene (reference sequence).

This sequence joins TRBV13 and TRBJ2-3; 11 bases are a match to TRBD2. This CDR3 region has 15 residues. CDR1 is PRHDT and CDR2 is FYEKMQ in the germline V gene (reference sequence). Trimming took 4 bases from V and 2 from J; bases not matched to a gene: 2. The CDR3 sequence: CASSSSGRITDTQYF. DNA of the CDR3: TGTGCCAGCAGCTCTAGCGGGAGGATCACAGATACGCAGTATTTT. Based on the CDR3 plus reference TRBV13 and TRBJ2-3, the full variable domain is AAGVIQSPRHLIKEKRETATLKCYPIPRHDTVYWYQQGPGQDPQFLISFYEKMQSDKGSIPDRFSAQQFSDYHSELNMSSLELGDSALYFCASSSSGRITDTQYFGPGTRLTVL.

This chain joins TRBV11-2 and TRBJ2-1, with unresolved D. V dropped 5 bases and J dropped 8 bases, with 16 bases sitting between them. Germline loops: CDR1 SGHAT, CDR2 FQNNGV. The CDR3 totals 14 residues. DNA for the CDR3: TGTGCCAGCAGCCCATCGCGCCCCAATCATGAGCAGTTCTTC. It is translated as CASSPSRPNHEQFF.

This clonotype was detected a few times. The rearrangement links TRBV15 to TRBJ2-5; no reliable D call. Germline assignment: CDR1 LNHNV and CDR2 YYDKDF (reference sequence). The CDR3 has 12 residues. With 4 bases removed from V and 4 bases from J, the gap between germline ends came to 7 bases. The CDR3: CATSIKGETQYF. CDR3 DNA sequence: TGTGCCACCAGCATAAAAGGAGAGACCCAGTACTTC.

This clonotype was seen a few times. The gene calls are TRBV15 and TRBJ1-1; D not resolved. Germline V lookup: CDR1 LNHNV, CDR2 YYDKDF (reference sequence). CDR3 size: 14 residues. Trimming took off 0 bases at V and 3 bases at J, with 8 bases between the two ends. Written as DNA, the CDR3 is TGTGCCACCAGCAGAGAATGGGCTTACACTGAAGCTTTCTTT. Its protein product is CATSREWAYTEAFF.

This clonotype appeared a few times. The rearrangement joins TRBV27 to TRBJ2-3; 8 bases agree with TRBD2. The CDR3 has 16 amino acids. Looked up from germline, CDR1 is MNHEY and CDR2 is SMNVEV (reference sequence). After removal of 6 bases from V and 0 bases from J, the junction contained 8 bases not matched to a gene. CDR3 loop: CASRGLTSGSTDTQYF. CDR3 DNA sequence: TGTGCCAGCAGGGGGCTCACTAGCGGTAGCACAGATACGCAGTATTTT.

The rearrangement uses TRBV27 and TRBJ1-1; D is ambiguous. Deletions cut 5 bases from V and 0 bases from J, with 7 bases between. The CDR3 runs 13 residues. The germline CDR1 and CDR2 sequences are MNHEY and SMNVEV (reference sequence). The DNA of the CDR3 is TGTGCCAGCAGTCTAGCCATGAACACTGAAGCTTTCTTT. This sequence encodes CASSLAMNTEAFF.

This clonotype was detected ten times or more. J is TRBJ2-4 and V is TRBV5-5; D uncertain. The CDR3 spans 14 residues. Per the germline V gene, CDR1 is SGHKS and CDR2 is YYEKEE (reference sequence). Trimming stripped 2 bases from V and 3 bases from J, with 9 bases between. CDR3 coding DNA: TGTGCCAGCAGCTTTGGGGTGGGCAAAAACATTCAGTACTTC. Translation: CASSFGVGKNIQYF.

This chain connects TRBV27 to TRBJ2-3, with D maybe TRBD2 (6 bases). In germline, CDR1 is MNHEY, CDR2 SMNVEV (reference sequence). The CDR3 is 13 residues long. Trimming left V 3 bases short and J 4 bases short, with 8 bases between. Written as DNA, the CDR3 is TGTGCCAGCAGTTTTCGGGGGTCAGATACGCAGTATTTT. Its translation: CASSFRGSDTQYF.

This clonotype was observed at least ten times. The chain combines TRBV7-9 with TRBJ2-4, with D hard to call. Between the trimmed V and J ends, which lost 5 bases and 8 bases, there was a span of 16 bases. The CDR3 sequence is 14 residues long. In germline, CDR1 is SEHNR, CDR2 FQNEAQ (reference sequence). The CDR3 region has the DNA TGTGCCAGCAGCCACACCCCGTCGGTCGACATTCAGTACTTC. It encodes CASSHTPSVDIQYF.